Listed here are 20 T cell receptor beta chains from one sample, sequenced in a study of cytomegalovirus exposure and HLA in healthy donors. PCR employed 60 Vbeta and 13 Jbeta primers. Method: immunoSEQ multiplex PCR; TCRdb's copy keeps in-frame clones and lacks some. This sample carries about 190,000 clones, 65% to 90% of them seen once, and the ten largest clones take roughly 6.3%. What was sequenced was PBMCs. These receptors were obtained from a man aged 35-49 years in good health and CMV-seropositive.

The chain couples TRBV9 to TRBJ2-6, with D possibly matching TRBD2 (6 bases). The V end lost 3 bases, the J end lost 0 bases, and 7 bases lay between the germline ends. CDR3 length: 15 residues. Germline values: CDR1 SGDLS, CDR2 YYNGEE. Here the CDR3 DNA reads TGTGCCAGCAGCGAGACTAGCTCTGGGGCCAACGTCCTGACTTTC. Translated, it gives CASSETSSGANVLTF. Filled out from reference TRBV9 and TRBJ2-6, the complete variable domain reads DSGVTQTPKHLITATGQRVTLRCSPRSGDLSVYWYQQSLDQGLQFLIQYYNGEERAKGNILERFSAQQFPDLHSELNLSSLELGDSALYFCASSETSSGANVLTFGAGSRLTVL.

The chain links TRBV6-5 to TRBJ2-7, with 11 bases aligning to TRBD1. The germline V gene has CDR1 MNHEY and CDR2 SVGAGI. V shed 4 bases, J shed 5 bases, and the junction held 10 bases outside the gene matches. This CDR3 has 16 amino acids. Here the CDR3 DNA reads TGTGCCAGCAGTTCTACTCGGACAGGGGGCCCGAACGAGCAGTACTTC. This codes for CASSSTRTGGPNEQYF.

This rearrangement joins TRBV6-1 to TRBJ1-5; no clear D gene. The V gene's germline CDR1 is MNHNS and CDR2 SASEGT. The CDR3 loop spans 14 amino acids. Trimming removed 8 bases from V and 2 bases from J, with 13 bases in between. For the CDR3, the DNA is TGTGCCAGCCGGAGTAGAGAGGGCAATCAGCCCCAGCATTTT. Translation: CASRSREGNQPQHF.

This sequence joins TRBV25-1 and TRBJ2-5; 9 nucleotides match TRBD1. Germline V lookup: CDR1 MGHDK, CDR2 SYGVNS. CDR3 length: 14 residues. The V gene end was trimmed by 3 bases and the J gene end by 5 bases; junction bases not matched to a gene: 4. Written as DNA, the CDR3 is TGTGCCAGCAGTGAGGGACAGGGCAGGGAGACCCAGTACTTC. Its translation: CASSEGQGRETQYF.

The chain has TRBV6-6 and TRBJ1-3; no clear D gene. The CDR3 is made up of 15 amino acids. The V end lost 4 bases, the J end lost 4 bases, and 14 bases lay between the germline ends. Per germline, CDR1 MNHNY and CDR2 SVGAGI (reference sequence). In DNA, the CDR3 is TGTGCCAGCAGTTCTCTCGGGGTGGCGGGAAACACCATATATTTT. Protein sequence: CASSSLGVAGNTIYF.

The CDR3 loop reads CASSFDAGDYGYTF. DNA for the CDR3: TGTGCCAGCAGCTTTGACGCAGGGGACTATGGCTACACCTTC. The chain combines TRBV7-3 with TRBJ1-2; a possible D gene is TRBD1 (6 bases). The CDR3 consists of 14 residues. Trimming shortened V by 3 bases and J by 3 bases, and 11 bases separated the two germline ends. Germline V gene sequence: CDR1 SGHTA, CDR2 FQGTGA.

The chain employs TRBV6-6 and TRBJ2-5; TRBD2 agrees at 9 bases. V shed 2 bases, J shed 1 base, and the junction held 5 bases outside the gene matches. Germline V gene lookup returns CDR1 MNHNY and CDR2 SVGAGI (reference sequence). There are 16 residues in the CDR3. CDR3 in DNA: TGTGCCAGCAGTTACCTGGCGGGGGGGCCCCAAGAGACCCAGTACTTC. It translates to CASSYLAGGPQETQYF.

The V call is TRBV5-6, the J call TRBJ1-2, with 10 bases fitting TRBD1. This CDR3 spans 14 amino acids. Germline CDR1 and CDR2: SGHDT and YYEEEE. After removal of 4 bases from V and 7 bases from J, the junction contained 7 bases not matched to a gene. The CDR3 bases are TGTGCCAGCAGCCCGACAGGGGGCGCGAGTGGCTACACCTTC. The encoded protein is CASSPTGGASGYTF.

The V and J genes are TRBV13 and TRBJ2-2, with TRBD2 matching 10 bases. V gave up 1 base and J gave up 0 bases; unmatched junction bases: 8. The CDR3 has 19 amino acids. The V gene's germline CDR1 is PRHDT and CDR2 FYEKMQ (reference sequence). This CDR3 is CASSLAWLAGDPNTGELFF. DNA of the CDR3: TGTGCCAGCAGCTTAGCTTGGCTAGCGGGGGACCCGAACACCGGGGAGCTGTTTTTT.

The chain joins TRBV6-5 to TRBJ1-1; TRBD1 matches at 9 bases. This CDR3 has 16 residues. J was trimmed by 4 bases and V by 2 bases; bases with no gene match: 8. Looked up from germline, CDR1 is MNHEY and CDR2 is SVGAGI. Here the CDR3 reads CASSYPNRGLSTEAFF. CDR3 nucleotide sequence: TGTGCCAGCAGTTACCCGAACAGGGGGCTTAGCACTGAAGCTTTCTTT.

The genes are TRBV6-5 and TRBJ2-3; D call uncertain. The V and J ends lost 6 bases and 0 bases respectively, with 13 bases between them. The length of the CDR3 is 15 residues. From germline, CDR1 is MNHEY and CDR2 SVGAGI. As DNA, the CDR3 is TGTGCCAGCAGCATGCTAAGCGCCAGCACAGATACGCAGTATTTT. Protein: CASSMLSASTDTQYF.

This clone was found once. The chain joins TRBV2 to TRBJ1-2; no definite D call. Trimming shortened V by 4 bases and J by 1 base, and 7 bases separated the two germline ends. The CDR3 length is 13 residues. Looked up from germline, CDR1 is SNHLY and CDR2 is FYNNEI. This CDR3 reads CASSGRNNYGYTF. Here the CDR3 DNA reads TGTGCCAGCAGTGGGCGGAATAACTATGGCTACACCTTC.

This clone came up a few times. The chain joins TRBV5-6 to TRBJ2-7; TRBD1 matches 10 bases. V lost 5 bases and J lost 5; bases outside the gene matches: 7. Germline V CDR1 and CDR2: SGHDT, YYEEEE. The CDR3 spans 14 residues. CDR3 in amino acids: CASRRTGGSNEQYF. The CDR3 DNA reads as TGTGCCAGCAGAAGGACAGGGGGTTCTAACGAGCAGTACTTC.

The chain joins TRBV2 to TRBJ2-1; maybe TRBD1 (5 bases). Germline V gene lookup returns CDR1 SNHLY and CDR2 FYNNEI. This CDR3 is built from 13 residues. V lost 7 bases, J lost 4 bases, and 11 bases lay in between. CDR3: CASNWQGYNEQFF. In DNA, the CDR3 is TGTGCCAGCAACTGGCAGGGATACAATGAGCAGTTCTTC.

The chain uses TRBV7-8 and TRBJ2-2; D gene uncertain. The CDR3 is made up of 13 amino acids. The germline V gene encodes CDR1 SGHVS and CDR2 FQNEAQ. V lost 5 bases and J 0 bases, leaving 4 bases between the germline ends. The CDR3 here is CASSAANTGELFF. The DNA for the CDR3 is TGTGCCAGCAGCGCAGCGAACACCGGGGAGCTGTTTTTT. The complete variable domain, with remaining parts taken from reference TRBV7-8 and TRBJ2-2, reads GAGVSQSPRYKVAKRGQDVALRCDPISGHVSLFWYQQALGQGPEFLTYFQNEAQLDKSGLPSDRFFAERPEGSVSTLKIQRTQQEDSAVYLCASSAANTGELFFGEGSRLTVL.

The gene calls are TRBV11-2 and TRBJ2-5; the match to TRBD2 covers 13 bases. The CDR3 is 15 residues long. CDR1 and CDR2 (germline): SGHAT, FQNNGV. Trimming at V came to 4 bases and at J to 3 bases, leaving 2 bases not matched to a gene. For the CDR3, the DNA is TGTGCCAGCAGCTCACTAGCGGGGGGGGAAGAGACCCAGTACTTC. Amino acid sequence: CASSSLAGGEETQYF.

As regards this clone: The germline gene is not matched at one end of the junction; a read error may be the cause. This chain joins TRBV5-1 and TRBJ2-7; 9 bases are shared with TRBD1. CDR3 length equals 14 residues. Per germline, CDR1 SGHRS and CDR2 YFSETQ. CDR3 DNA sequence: TGCGCCAGCAGCTTTGAACAGGGGGCGGTCGAGCAGTGCTTC. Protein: CASSFEQGAVEQCF.

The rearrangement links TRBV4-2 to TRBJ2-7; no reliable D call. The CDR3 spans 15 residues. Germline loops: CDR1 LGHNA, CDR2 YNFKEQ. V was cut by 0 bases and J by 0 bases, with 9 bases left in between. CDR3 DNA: TGTGCCAGCAGCCAAGAGCGGCAGAGCTCCTACGAGCAGTACTTC. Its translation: CASSQERQSSYEQYF.

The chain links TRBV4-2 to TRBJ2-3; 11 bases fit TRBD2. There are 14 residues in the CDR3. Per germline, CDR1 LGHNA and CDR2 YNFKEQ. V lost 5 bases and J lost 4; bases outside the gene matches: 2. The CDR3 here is CASSTSGGSDTQYF. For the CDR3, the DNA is TGTGCCAGCAGCACTAGCGGGGGATCAGATACGCAGTATTTT.

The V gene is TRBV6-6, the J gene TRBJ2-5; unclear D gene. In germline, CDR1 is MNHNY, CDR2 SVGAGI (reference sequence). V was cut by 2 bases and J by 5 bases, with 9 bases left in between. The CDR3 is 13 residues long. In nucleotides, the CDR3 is TGTGCCAGCAGTTACAGACTGTTCGAGACCCAGTACTTC. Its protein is CASSYRLFETQYF.